A single sample is the source of the 32 T cell receptor beta chains below, sequenced in a study of a mutant IDH1 vaccine in newly diagnosed glioma. Time point: baseline, week 1 (first vaccination visit). Treatment: pre-vaccination baseline after standard-of-care therapy. Clones were read by immunoSEQ multiplex PCR, and TCRdb kept only the in-frame ones, dropping some. The table lists 50,000 to 65,000 clones, 80% to 90% of them singletons. The sequencing here drew on PBMCs, taken from a glioma patient treated with radiotherapy, temozolomide or both. These receptors were taken from a man younger than 35 with glioma.

The rearrangement links TRBV2 to TRBJ2-7, with D possibly TRBD1 on 6 matching bases. Trimming pared 5 bases from V and 0 bases from J, leaving 14 bases between. This CDR3 region has 15 residues. Germline V gene data show CDR1 as SNHLY and CDR2 as FYNNEI. CDR3 nucleotides: TGTGCCAGCAGTCCAAACCAGGGGTTCTCCTACGAGCAGTACTTC. Its protein is CASSPNQGFSYEQYF.

Here the CDR3 DNA reads TGTGCCAGCACAAAATCTCCCTACTCTGGGGCCAACGTCCTGACTTTC. Residues: CASTKSPYSGANVLTF. The chain joins TRBV2 to TRBJ2-6; D is undetermined. The V gene's germline CDR1 is SNHLY and CDR2 FYNNEI. This CDR3 spans 16 amino acids. Trimming took off 7 bases at V and 0 bases at J, with 13 bases between the two ends. The full variable domain, completed using reference TRBV2 and TRBJ2-6, is EPEVTQTPSHQVTQMGQEVILRCVPISNHLYFYWYRQILGQKVEFLVSFYNNEISEKSEIFDDQFSVERPDGSNFTLKIRSTKLEDSAMYFCASTKSPYSGANVLTFGAGSRLTVL.

The rearrangement joins TRBV9 to TRBJ2-7; 9 nucleotides line up with TRBD1. Germline CDR1 and CDR2: SGDLS and YYNGEE. CDR3 size: 14 residues. V dropped 4 bases and J dropped 11; count of bases not matched to a gene: 13. The CDR3 loop is CASSRTGDALMKYF. The CDR3 DNA sequence: TGTGCCAGCAGCCGGACAGGGGACGCCTTGATGAAGTACTTC.

The V call is TRBV13, the J call TRBJ1-1; TRBD1 agrees at 8 bases. V trimming: 5 bases; J trimming: 7 bases; junction bases outside the gene matches: 9. The CDR3 is 14 residues long. The germline gives CDR1 PRHDT, CDR2 FYEKMQ (reference sequence). CDR3 sequence (DNA): TGTGCCAGCAGCAGAGGACAGGGCCGAGGTGAAGCTTTCTTT. Its protein is CASSRGQGRGEAFF.

This chain uses TRBV19 with TRBJ2-7, with TRBD1 identical over 8 bases. The germline CDR1 and CDR2 sequences are LNHDA and SQIVND (reference sequence). V shed 5 bases, J shed 5 bases, and the junction held 14 bases outside the gene matches. The CDR3 contains 16 residues. The DNA for the CDR3 is TGTGCCAGTAGTCCCAGCCGGACAGGGATGCTGGACGAGCAGTACTTC. Encoded protein: CASSPSRTGMLDEQYF. The complete variable domain, with remaining parts taken from reference TRBV19 and TRBJ2-7, reads DGGITQSPKYLFRKEGQNVTLSCEQNLNHDAMYWYRQDPGQGLRLIYYSQIVNDFQKGDIAEGYSVSREKKESFPLTVTSAQKNPTAFYLCASSPSRTGMLDEQYFGPGTRLTVT.

J is TRBJ1-2 and V is TRBV7-2; 10 nucleotides line up with TRBD1. The length of the CDR3 is 14 residues. J was trimmed by 8 bases and V by 4 bases; bases with no gene match: 7. Germline V gene data show CDR1 as SGHTA and CDR2 as FQGNSA. CDR3 residues: CASSSRQGARGYTF. DNA of the CDR3: TGTGCCAGCAGCTCCCGACAGGGGGCTAGGGGCTACACCTTC.

The chain employs TRBV5-6 and TRBJ2-7, with D uncertain. Between the trimmed V and J ends, which lost 4 bases and 1 base, there was a span of 15 bases. The CDR3 loop spans 15 amino acids. Germline values: CDR1 SGHDT, CDR2 YYEEEE. DNA of the CDR3: TGTGCCAGCAGCCCGCGTTATAAGGGTTCCTACGAGCAGTACTTC. Amino acids: CASSPRYKGSYEQYF.

The chain couples TRBV7-2 to TRBJ1-2; unclear D gene. V was trimmed by 5 bases and J by 0 bases, leaving 10 bases between them. The CDR3 contains 14 residues. The germline V gene encodes CDR1 SGHTA and CDR2 FQGNSA. CDR3 residues: CASSPGRPNYGYTF. The CDR3 nucleotides read TGTGCCAGCAGCCCCGGGCGCCCTAACTATGGCTACACCTTC. Based on the CDR3 plus reference TRBV7-2 and TRBJ1-2, the full variable domain is GAGVSQSPSNKVTEKGKDVELRCDPISGHTALYWYRQSLGQGLEFLIYFQGNSAPDKSGLPSDRFSAERTGGSVSTLTIQRTQQEDSAVYLCASSPGRPNYGYTFGSGTRLTVV.

The gene calls are TRBV14 and TRBJ1-4; D is unresolved. Trimming shortened V by 4 bases and J by 8 bases, and 17 bases separated the two germline ends. Germline CDR1 is SGHDN and CDR2 is FVKESK. This CDR3 contains 15 residues. CDR3 protein: CASSRRREAAEKLFF. The CDR3 DNA reads TGTGCCAGCAGCCGAAGGCGGGAAGCAGCCGAAAAACTGTTTTTT.

This chain links TRBV2 with TRBJ1-1, with unresolved D. The germline V and J ends were trimmed by 6 bases and 6 bases, with 23 bases remaining between them. The CDR3 length is 16 residues. Germline loops: CDR1 SNHLY, CDR2 FYNNEI. DNA for the CDR3: TGTGCCAGCAGAGTCGGGTCGGGTTCAGCCATATCTGAAGCTTTCTTT. Translation: CASRVGSGSAISEAFF. Supplemented by reference TRBV2 and TRBJ1-1, the full variable domain reads EPEVTQTPSHQVTQMGQEVILRCVPISNHLYFYWYRQILGQKVEFLVSFYNNEISEKSEIFDDQFSVERPDGSNFTLKIRSTKLEDSAMYFCASRVGSGSAISEAFFGQGTRLTVV.

The chain links TRBV28 to TRBJ1-1; no clear D gene. Looked up from germline, CDR1 is MDHEN and CDR2 is SYDVKM. The CDR3 consists of 14 residues. V lost 0 bases and J 0 bases, leaving 5 bases between the germline ends. The CDR3 loop reads CASSLWAVNTEAFF. CDR3 nucleotide sequence: TGTGCCAGCAGTTTATGGGCGGTGAACACTGAAGCTTTCTTT.

This clone was detected only a few times. The chain links TRBV5-1 to TRBJ2-7, with 13 nucleotides matching TRBD2. The length of the CDR3 is 19 residues. V lost 3 bases to trimming and J lost 5 bases; unmatched junction nucleotides: 17. The germline V gene has CDR1 SGHRS and CDR2 YFSETQ. The CDR3 bases are TGCGCCAGCAGCTCGGGACTAGCGGGAATTTCAGAAAGACCTGACGAGCAGTACTTC. As protein: CASSSGLAGISERPDEQYF. Variable domain in full (rest from reference TRBV5-1 and TRBJ2-7): KAGVTQTPRYLIKTRGQQVTLSCSPISGHRSVSWYQQTPGQGLQFLFEYFSETQRNKGNFPGRFSGRQFSNSRSEMNVSTLELGDSALYLCASSSGLAGISERPDEQYFGPGTRLTVT.

V and J are TRBV27 and TRBJ1-1; the D gene is possibly TRBD1 (6 bases). Germline V gene sequence: CDR1 MNHEY, CDR2 SMNVEV (reference sequence). The CDR3 runs to 12 residues. V dropped 8 bases and J dropped 6 bases, with 13 bases sitting between them. CDR3 nucleotide sequence: TGTGCCAGCGGGGGCCGTAAGCCTGAAGCTTTCTTT. This encodes CASGGRKPEAFF.

The chain employs TRBV5-4 and TRBJ1-1; D ambiguous. The CDR3 runs 14 residues. Trimming pared 2 bases from V and 4 bases from J, leaving 12 bases between. CDR1 and CDR2 from the germline V gene are SGHNT and YYREEE (reference sequence). The CDR3 bases are TGTGCCAGCAGCTTTATTTGGGCGAGCACTGAAGCTTTCTTT. Residues: CASSFIWASTEAFF.

V usage is TRBV4-1 and J usage is TRBJ2-5; 9 bases align to TRBD1. Germline-derived CDR1 and CDR2 are MGHRA and YSYEKL. The CDR3 covers 15 residues. V shed 2 bases, J shed 2 bases, and the junction held 3 bases outside the gene matches. The CDR3 protein is CASSQKDRGQETQYF. DNA of the CDR3: TGCGCCAGCAGCCAAAAGGACAGGGGTCAAGAGACCCAGTACTTC.

V usage is TRBV30 and J usage is TRBJ1-1, with D maybe TRBD1 (5 bases). V was pared by 3 bases and J by 0 bases, with 14 bases between. CDR1 and CDR2 from the germline V gene are GTSNPN and SVGIG (reference sequence). The CDR3 sequence is 15 residues long. The CDR3 nucleotides are TGTGCCTGGAGGGGGGTCAGGACATTGAACACTGAAGCTTTCTTT. This encodes CAWRGVRTLNTEAFF.

This chain links TRBV18 with TRBJ2-7; TRBD2 aligns across 9 bases. CDR1 and CDR2 from the germline V gene are KGHSH and LQKENI. This CDR3 spans 15 amino acids. The V segment lost 0 bases and the J segment 5 bases; nucleotides outside the gene matches: 5. In DNA, the CDR3 is TGTGCCAGCTCACCACCGGTAGCGGGAGTTAACGAGCAGTACTTC. This translates into CASSPPVAGVNEQYF.

The DNA of the CDR3 is TGTGCCAGCAGCTTACTCGGGGAGGGGGATGAGCAGTTCTTC. This translates into CASSLLGEGDEQFF. The chain is built from TRBV7-2 and TRBJ2-1; perhaps TRBD2 as D (7 bases). V gave up 2 bases and J gave up 8 bases, with 13 bases separating them. The CDR3 covers 14 residues. Germline CDR1 SGHTA, CDR2 FQGNSA.

The chain is built from TRBV5-1 and TRBJ1-1; D unresolved. Germline V lookup: CDR1 SGHRS, CDR2 YFSETQ. The CDR3 contains 13 residues. Trimming shortened V by 1 base and J by 0 bases, and 4 bases separated the two germline ends. The CDR3 protein is CASSLNLNTEAFF. CDR3 in DNA: TGCGCCAGCAGCTTGAACCTGAACACTGAAGCTTTCTTT.

The chain joins TRBV19 to TRBJ2-7; 9 bases align to TRBD1. V lost 5 bases to trimming and J lost 0 bases; unmatched junction nucleotides: 5. The CDR3 runs to 15 residues. Germline V gene data show CDR1 as LNHDA and CDR2 as SQIVND (reference sequence). CDR3 protein: CASSPGTGSSYEQYF. The CDR3 DNA is TGTGCCAGTAGTCCCGGGACAGGGAGCTCCTACGAGCAGTACTTC.

The chain is built from TRBV15 and TRBJ2-2; D remains unclear. The CDR3 totals 13 residues. Germline CDR1 LNHNV, CDR2 YYDKDF (reference sequence). Trimming shortened V by 1 base and J by 3 bases, and 3 bases separated the two germline ends. The CDR3 is CATSRVDTGELFF. CDR3 nucleotide sequence: TGTGCCACCAGCAGAGTGGACACCGGGGAGCTGTTTTTT. Using reference TRBV15 and TRBJ2-2 for the parts outside the CDR3, the full variable domain is DAMVIQNPRYQVTQFGKPVTLSCSQTLNHNVMYWYQQKSSQAPKLLFHYYDKDFNNEADTPDNFQSRRPNTSFCFLDIRSPGLGDTAMYLCATSRVDTGELFFGEGSRLTVL.

The CDR3 reads CATSTGQSPNYGYTF. CDR3 bases: TGTGCCACCAGCACCGGACAGTCTCCAAACTATGGCTACACCTTC. The chain links TRBV15 to TRBJ1-2; a possible D gene is TRBD1 (6 bases). CDR1 and CDR2 from the germline V gene are LNHNV and YYDKDF (reference sequence). The V gene lost 4 bases and the J gene lost 2 bases, with 14 bases spanning the gap. This CDR3 spans 15 amino acids.

This clone came up once. The rearrangement uses TRBV30 and TRBJ2-7; 10 nucleotides match TRBD1. Trimming at V came to 5 bases and at J to 4 bases, leaving 8 bases not matched to a gene. This CDR3 has 14 residues. Germline V gene sequence: CDR1 GTSNPN, CDR2 SVGIG (reference sequence). This CDR3 is CAWDETGGGYEQYF. The CDR3 DNA follows: TGTGCCTGGGACGAGACAGGGGGCGGATACGAGCAGTACTTC.

This clone showed up just once. The chain carries TRBV7-2 and TRBJ1-1; no clear D. The V end lost 4 bases, the J end lost 6 bases, and 9 bases lay between the germline ends. Germline CDR1 SGHTA, CDR2 FQGNSA. The CDR3 consists of 12 residues. The CDR3 DNA sequence: TGTGCCAGCAGCTGGCGGAGCTCTGAAGCTTTCTTT. Its translation is CASSWRSSEAFF.

Only a few counts were recorded for this clone. V and J are TRBV4-2 and TRBJ2-7, with D possibly being TRBD1 or TRBD2 (6 bases each). Germline V CDR1 and CDR2: LGHNA, YNFKEQ. Trimming removed 0 bases at V and 1 base at J, with 13 bases between. This CDR3 has 16 amino acids. The CDR3 nucleotides are TGTGCCAGCAGCCAAGAAGGGGGGACACCGTCCTACGAGCAGTACTTC. It codes for CASSQEGGTPSYEQYF.

The chain uses TRBV6-4 and TRBJ1-5, with D uncertain. CDR1 and CDR2 from the germline V gene are MRHNA and SNTAGT. The CDR3 runs to 15 residues. The V end was cut by 6 bases, the J end by 1 base, with 13 bases between. The CDR3 DNA sequence: TGTGCCAGCAGCGAGGAGGGCCTCAGCAATCAGCCCCAGCATTTT. Encoded protein: CASSEEGLSNQPQHF.

The chain uses TRBV11-2 and TRBJ2-7; possibly TRBD1 for D (5 bases). The germline V gene has CDR1 SGHAT and CDR2 FQNNGV. The CDR3 is 15 amino acids. The V gene lost 5 bases and the J gene lost 2 bases, with 16 bases spanning the gap. The CDR3, as DNA: TGTGCCAGCAGCCCAGAGGCAGGGCTTACCTACGAGCAGTACTTC. This encodes CASSPEAGLTYEQYF.

This sequence joins TRBV7-2 and TRBJ2-5, with D tentatively TRBD2 (6 bases). V was trimmed by 0 bases and J by 2 bases, leaving 10 bases between them. This CDR3 spans 15 amino acids. Germline CDR1 is SGHTA and CDR2 is FQGNSA. CDR3 nucleotide sequence: TGTGCCAGCAGCTTAGCGGGGACTCTGCAAGAGACCCAGTACTTC. Encoded protein: CASSLAGTLQETQYF.

This clone was observed once. Relative to the germline gene, one junction end is altered; a read error may explain this. The V call is TRBV5-1, the J call TRBJ2-7; 7 bases match TRBD2. The germline V gene has CDR1 SGHRS and CDR2 YFSETQ. This CDR3 comprises 15 residues. CDR3 DNA: TGCGCCAGCACCTTGGGAGGGGTAAGCTTCTACGAGCAGTACTTC. Protein product: CASTLGGVSFYEQYF.

The chain recombines TRBV9 with TRBJ2-5; D gene ambiguous. CDR1 SGDLS and CDR2 YYNGEE come from the germline V gene. CDR3 length equals 14 residues. Trimming pared 4 bases from V and 4 bases from J, leaving 14 bases between. This CDR3 is CASSKLGTSETQYF. The CDR3 coding sequence is TGTGCCAGCAGCAAATTGGGAACCTCAGAGACCCAGTACTTC.

This chain connects TRBV15 to TRBJ2-7, with a weak D call TRBD1 (6 bases). The V end lost 1 base, the J end lost 4 bases, and 14 bases lay between the germline ends. The CDR3 is 15 residues long. The germline CDR1 and CDR2 sequences are LNHNV and YYDKDF (reference sequence). This CDR3 is CATSRALTGFYEQYF. In nucleotides, the CDR3 is TGTGCCACCAGCAGAGCATTGACAGGTTTTTACGAGCAGTACTTC.

The gene calls are TRBV29-1 and TRBJ2-3; TRBD2 matches 8 bases. V lost 4 bases to trimming and J lost 1 base; unmatched junction nucleotides: 7. CDR1 and CDR2 from the germline V gene are SQVTM and ANQGSEA. The CDR3 sequence is 15 residues long. As DNA, the CDR3 is TGCAGCGTTGGGGATAGCGGGACGCGCACAGATACGCAGTATTTT. Its translation: CSVGDSGTRTDTQYF.